This entry lists 18 T cell receptor beta chains sequenced from one sample in a study of response to subunit inactivated influenza vaccine. MiXCR was run by TCRdb on the RT-PCR reads, yielding one entry per CDR3 protein. The sample includes 550,000 to 800,000 distinct CDR3 sequences, 15% to 17% seen only once; the top ten take roughly 10%. This material consisted of PBMCs from blood, taken 11 to 12 days after vaccination. Receptors originate from a man in his fifties or sixties who received an inactivated influenza vaccine.

This clonotype was seen a handful of times. The J gene is TRBJ2-7, the V gene TRBV12-3 or TRBV12-4; 8 bases match TRBD1. The CDR3 runs to 15 residues. V lost 3 bases, J lost 6 bases, and 10 bases stayed unmatched. The CDR3 loop is CASSLGQVLSGEQYF. In DNA, the CDR3 is TGTGCCAGCAGTTTGGGACAGGTGCTCTCGGGCGAGCAGTACTTC.

A few counts support this clonotype. The chain has TRBV11-2 and TRBJ2-7; TRBD1 might be the D (5 bases). The V gene's germline CDR1 is SGHAT and CDR2 FQNNGV. The CDR3 loop spans 14 amino acids. V was clipped by 1 base and J by 6 bases, with 13 bases between them. CDR3 residues: CASSLGLGLVEQYF. CDR3 sequence (DNA): TGTGCCAGCAGCTTAGGATTGGGGCTGGTCGAGCAGTACTTC.

This clonotype has a handful of counts. The J gene is TRBJ1-1, the V gene TRBV7-9, with a weak D call TRBD1 (5 bases). CDR3 length: 13 residues. V was trimmed by 5 bases and J by 5 bases, leaving 12 bases between them. Germline-derived CDR1 and CDR2 are SEHNR and FQNEAQ (reference sequence). As DNA, the CDR3 is TGTGCCAGCAGCGTAGGGGAGGGAACTGAAGCTTTCTTT. Its translation is CASSVGEGTEAFF.

This chain connects TRBV27 to TRBJ2-1; maybe TRBD2 (5 bases). Per the germline V gene, CDR1 is MNHEY and CDR2 is SMNVEV (reference sequence). This CDR3 has 15 amino acids. Trimming cost V 2 bases and J 0 bases, with 8 bases left between them. CDR3 sequence: CASSLDYSSYNEQFF. Here the CDR3 DNA reads TGTGCCAGCAGTTTAGACTACAGCTCCTACAATGAGCAGTTCTTC.

A single count supports this clonotype. A read error may account for a junction end that differs from germline. The chain joins TRBV3-1 to TRBJ2-5; D is perhaps TRBD1 or TRBD2 (6 bases each). The germline V gene has CDR1 LGHDT and CDR2 YNNKEL (reference sequence). This CDR3 spans 15 amino acids. CDR3 in amino acids: CATSQGVGGRETQYF. CDR3 DNA sequence: TGTGCCACCAGCCAAGGGGTCGGGGGCCGAGAGACCCAGTACTTC.

This clonotype has more than one count but fewer than ten. The chain combines TRBV27 with TRBJ2-1, with D perhaps matching TRBD2 (5 bases). V was shortened by 4 bases and J by 4 bases, with 17 bases between the two germline ends. Looked up from germline, CDR1 is MNHEY and CDR2 is SMNVEV (reference sequence). This CDR3 is 16 amino acids long. The CDR3 loop is CASSSRATRGYNEQFF. For the CDR3, the DNA is TGTGCCAGCAGTTCACGGGCCACGCGCGGGTACAATGAGCAGTTCTTC.

This clonotype was seen ten or more times. This rearrangement joins TRBV5-1 to TRBJ2-1; 9 nucleotides align to TRBD2. Germline trimming cut 2 bases from V and 4 bases from J; bases unmatched to any gene: 7. CDR1 and CDR2 (germline): SGHRS, YFSETQ. This CDR3 comprises 16 residues. The CDR3 protein is CASSFQASGAYNEQFF. The DNA for the CDR3 is TGCGCCAGCAGCTTTCAGGCTAGCGGGGCGTACAATGAGCAGTTCTTC.

CDR3 amino acids: CASTGQTGTEAFF. Here the CDR3 DNA reads TGTGCCAGTACGGGACAGACTGGCACTGAAGCTTTCTTT. The chain joins TRBV6-1 to TRBJ1-1, with 7 bases identical to TRBD1. Germline assignment: CDR1 MNHNS and CDR2 SASEGT. The ends lost 9 bases at V and 4 bases at J; junction bases unmatched: 8. This CDR3 is 13 amino acids long.

This clonotype was recorded a few times. The chain is built from TRBV4-3 and TRBJ2-7; 7 bases are a match to TRBD2. Per germline, CDR1 LGHNA and CDR2 YSLEER. With V trimmed by 0 bases and J by 2 bases, 4 bases remained unmatched. This CDR3 spans 15 amino acids. DNA for the CDR3: TGCGCCAGCAGCCAAGATAGCGGGTTGCCCTACGAGCAGTACTTC. Translating gives CASSQDSGLPYEQYF.

This chain joins TRBV5-6 and TRBJ2-7; no firm D call. CDR1 is SGHDT, CDR2 YYEEEE, per germline. Trimming pared 0 bases from V and 2 bases from J, leaving 9 bases between. This CDR3 spans 14 amino acids. CDR3: CASSLAHKPYEQYF. The CDR3 DNA is TGTGCCAGCAGCTTGGCCCACAAACCCTACGAGCAGTACTTC.

This clonotype has ten or more counts. V is TRBV5-1 and J is TRBJ2-5; TRBD1 matches at 7 bases. V trimming: 2 bases; J trimming: 2 bases; junction bases outside the gene matches: 9. The germline V gene encodes CDR1 SGHRS and CDR2 YFSETQ. The CDR3 totals 16 residues. The CDR3 protein is CASSFYRGAPQETQYF. CDR3 bases: TGCGCCAGCAGCTTCTACAGGGGCGCCCCACAAGAGACCCAGTACTTC.

This clonotype has only a few counts. V and J are TRBV29-1 and TRBJ2-5; 8 bases match TRBD1. This CDR3 comprises 13 residues. The V gene end was trimmed by 6 bases and the J gene end by 4 bases; junction bases not matched to a gene: 7. The V gene's germline CDR1 is SQVTM and CDR2 ANQGSEA. This CDR3 is CSVMDRVPETQYF. For the CDR3, the DNA is TGCAGCGTAATGGACAGGGTCCCAGAGACCCAGTACTTC.

The J gene is TRBJ2-3, the V gene TRBV2, with D tentatively TRBD2 (5 bases). Germline CDR1 SNHLY, CDR2 FYNNEI. The CDR3 has 14 residues. Trimming pared 6 bases from V and 4 bases from J, leaving 14 bases between. The CDR3 DNA is TGTGCCAGCAGGAAAAATACCGGGGCAGATACGCAGTATTTT. Protein sequence: CASRKNTGADTQYF.

The chain carries TRBV21-1 and TRBJ2-1; the D call in the table, TRBD2, was not verified against the DNA. TRBV21-1 is designated a pseudogene. The CDR3 loop spans 13 amino acids. This CDR3 is CASSKAGRNEQFF. In nucleotides, the CDR3 is TGTGCCAGCAGCAAAGCGGGGAGGAATGAGCAGTTCTTC.

The chain couples TRBV7-8 to TRBJ2-1; D gene unclear. From germline, CDR1 is SGHVS and CDR2 FQNEAQ. V shed 2 bases and J shed 7 bases, with 18 bases lying between them. The CDR3 covers 16 residues. CDR3 region: CASSLFPSAVLNEQFF. The CDR3 DNA reads TGTGCCAGCAGCTTATTTCCTTCTGCGGTGTTGAATGAGCAGTTCTTC.

This clonotype came up many times. The J gene is TRBJ2-7, the V gene TRBV7-2; D is undetermined. This CDR3 has 13 residues. Trimming took 2 bases from V and 5 from J, leaving 10 bases between them. Germline lookup yields CDR1 SGHTA and CDR2 FQGNSA. The CDR3 DNA is TGTGCCAGCAGCTTAACAGATTTCCACGAGCAGTACTTC. It codes for CASSLTDFHEQYF.

This clonotype came up a few times. CDR3 nucleotide sequence: TGCGCCAGCAGGGGACTTCAGGGGAACACTGAAGCTTTCTTT. Protein sequence: CASRGLQGNTEAFF. The gene calls are TRBV5-1 and TRBJ1-1, with a possible D match to TRBD1 (5 bases). Trimming left V 5 bases short and J 1 base short, with 12 bases between. This CDR3 has 14 residues. Germline assignment: CDR1 SGHRS and CDR2 YFSETQ.

This chain joins TRBV30 and TRBJ2-7; D may be TRBD1 or TRBD2 (5 bases each). CDR1 is GTSNPN and CDR2 is SVGIG in the germline V gene (reference sequence). The CDR3 extends over 14 amino acids. V lost 8 bases to trimming and J lost 0 bases, with 17 bases between them. The CDR3 reads CAGDPGTRSYEQYF. The CDR3 nucleotides read TGTGCCGGGGACCCCGGAACCCGCTCCTACGAGCAGTACTTC. The whole variable domain, remainder taken from reference TRBV30 and TRBJ2-7, is SQTIHQWPATLVQPVGSPLSLECTVEGTSNPNLYWYRQAAGRGLQLLFYSVGIGQISSEVPQNLSASRPQDRQFILSSKKLLLSDSGFYLCAGDPGTRSYEQYFGPGTRLTVT.